Presented here are 30 T cell receptor beta chains from one specimen sequenced in a study of long-term antiretroviral therapy in people with HIV. Version v3.0 of the immunoSEQ assay ran at survey level. Sequenced by immunoSEQ multiplex PCR; TCRdb stores in-frame clones only, minus some. The table lists 25,000 to 30,000 clones, roughly 96% of them singletons, with 8% to 10% in the top ten. The sequenced sample was unsorted PBMCs, obtained 5.3 years after starting antiretroviral therapy. Source of these receptors: a young man with HIV.

This clone appeared once. CDR3 in amino acids: CASSLAQTATWTGELFF. The DNA for the CDR3 is TGTGCCAGCAGCTTAGCCCAAACCGCTACGTGGACCGGGGAGCTGTTTTTT. The V and J genes are TRBV11-2 and TRBJ2-2; D remains unclear. The CDR3 totals 17 residues. CDR1 is SGHAT and CDR2 is FQNNGV in the germline V gene. V was trimmed by 1 base and J by 5 bases, leaving 17 bases between them. Full variable domain (outside the CDR3, taken from reference TRBV11-2 and TRBJ2-2): EAGVAQSPRYKIIEKRQSVAFWCNPISGHATLYWYQQILGQGPKLLIQFQNNGVVDDSQLPKDRFSAERLKGVDSTLKIQPAKLEDSAVYLCASSLAQTATWTGELFFGEGSRLTVL.

The chain is built from TRBV10-3 and TRBJ2-1, with TRBD1 identical over 7 bases. CDR1 is ENHRY and CDR2 is SYGVKD in the germline V gene. CDR3 length: 13 amino acids. The ends lost 10 bases at V and 8 bases at J; junction bases unmatched: 11. CDR3 sequence reads: CATEKTGTDEQFF. The DNA for the CDR3 is TGTGCCACCGAAAAGACAGGGACGGATGAGCAGTTCTTC.

The V and J genes are TRBV28 and TRBJ2-7, with 8 bases that match TRBD2. CDR1 and CDR2 from the germline V gene are MDHEN and SYDVKM. J gave up 7 bases and V 3 bases, and 8 bases lay outside the gene matches. CDR3 size: 14 residues. The CDR3 DNA follows: TGTGCCAGCAGTTTGGCCCGGGGGGGAGGAGAGCAGTACTTC. Translation: CASSLARGGGEQYF.

The J gene is TRBJ2-7, the V gene TRBV4-3; 7 bases map to TRBD2. Germline V gene lookup returns CDR1 LGHNA and CDR2 YSLEER. There are 14 residues in the CDR3. V shed 0 bases and J 6 bases; nucleotides not matched to a gene: 5. The CDR3, as DNA: TGCGCCAGCAGCCAAGATTATACTAGCGTCGAGCAGTACTTC. This sequence encodes CASSQDYTSVEQYF.

This clone was observed a handful of times. The CDR3: CASSLLGQGTLMNTEAFF. The CDR3 nucleotides are TGTGCCAGCAGTTTATTGGGGCAGGGGACACTCATGAACACTGAAGCTTTCTTT. V is TRBV28 and J is TRBJ1-1; perhaps TRBD1 as D (6 bases). This CDR3 spans 18 amino acids. V was pared by 1 base and J by 0 bases, with 18 bases between. Germline assignment: CDR1 MDHEN and CDR2 SYDVKM.

The CDR3 region is CASSAGTGDYEQYF. In DNA, the CDR3 is TGTGCCAGCAGCGCGGGGACTGGAGACTACGAGCAGTACTTC. The rearrangement links TRBV9 to TRBJ2-7, with D perhaps matching TRBD2 (6 bases). The germline V and J ends were trimmed by 3 bases and 3 bases, with 13 bases remaining between them. CDR3 size: 14 residues. The germline V gene has CDR1 SGDLS and CDR2 YYNGEE.

V usage is TRBV18 and J usage is TRBJ2-7, with D possibly matching TRBD2 (6 bases). The CDR3 loop spans 15 amino acids. CDR1 is KGHSH and CDR2 is LQKENI in the germline V gene. Trimming left V 3 bases short and J 0 bases short, with 12 bases between. The chain's CDR3 is CASSPSGQSSYEQYF. The CDR3 DNA sequence: TGTGCCAGCTCACCTAGCGGCCAGAGCTCCTACGAGCAGTACTTC.

This chain links TRBV29-1 with TRBJ2-3; D is perhaps TRBD1 (6 bases). Trimming took off 6 bases at V and 11 bases at J, with 15 bases between the two ends. The germline V gene encodes CDR1 SQVTM and CDR2 ANQGSEA. This CDR3 has 11 amino acids. The CDR3 DNA reads TGCAGCGTCGACTACCAAGGGGGGCAGTATTTT. This encodes CSVDYQGGQYF.

The chain recombines TRBV4-1 with TRBJ2-7; maybe TRBD1 (5 bases). V was clipped by 1 base and J by 2 bases, with 9 bases between them. Germline CDR1 reads MGHRA; CDR2 reads YSYEKL. The CDR3 spans 14 residues. The CDR3 sequence: CASSQGTGTYEQYF. Here the CDR3 DNA reads TGCGCCAGCAGCCAAGGAACAGGCACCTACGAGCAGTACTTC.

CDR3 sequence (DNA): TGTGCCAGCAGCGTAGGAGGGTTCGCGACCCAGTACTTC. Translated: CASSVGGFATQYF. The chain employs TRBV9 and TRBJ2-5; D perhaps matches TRBD2 (5 bases). Germline CDR1 SGDLS, CDR2 YYNGEE. V lost 0 bases to trimming and J lost 7 bases, with 10 bases between them. CDR3 length equals 13 residues. Combining the CDR3 with reference TRBV9 and TRBJ2-5 gives the whole variable domain DSGVTQTPKHLITATGQRVTLRCSPRSGDLSVYWYQQSLDQGLQFLIQYYNGEERAKGNILERFSAQQFPDLHSELNLSSLELGDSALYFCASSVGGFATQYFGPGTRLLVL.

The chain is built from TRBV5-4 and TRBJ2-7; D perhaps matches TRBD2 (6 bases). The V end was cut by 2 bases, the J end by 4 bases, with 7 bases between. This CDR3 has 12 residues. Germline assignment: CDR1 SGHNT and CDR2 YYREEE (reference sequence). CDR3 bases: TGTGCCAGCAGCTTCGGGGGTTACGAGCAGTACTTC. This translates into CASSFGGYEQYF.

The chain couples TRBV7-9 to TRBJ1-5; D not certain. The CDR3 extends over 12 amino acids. Germline loops: CDR1 SEHNR, CDR2 FQNEAQ (reference sequence). Trimming shortened V by 5 bases and J by 7 bases, and 9 bases separated the two germline ends. In DNA form, the CDR3 reads TGTGCCAGCAGCCATGATTGGCAGCCCCAGCATTTT. Its translation is CASSHDWQPQHF. Full variable domain (remainder filled in from reference TRBV7-9 and TRBJ1-5): DTGVSQNPRHKITKRGQNVTFRCDPISEHNRLYWYRQTLGQGPEFLTYFQNEAQLEKSRLLSDRFSAERPKGSFSTLEIQRTEQGDSAMYLCASSHDWQPQHFGDGTRLSIL.

The chain joins TRBV6-5 to TRBJ2-5; D could derive from TRBD1 or TRBD2 (7 bases each). The germline V gene has CDR1 MNHEY and CDR2 SVGAGI. V was cut by 5 bases and J by 9 bases, with 13 bases left in between. The CDR3 runs to 12 residues. CDR3 sequence (DNA): TGTGCCAGCAGTCCTCAGGGGGGGGCCCAGTACTTC. It is translated as CASSPQGGAQYF.

This clone was observed once. This chain uses TRBV6-5 with TRBJ2-3; 9 bases agree with TRBD2. From germline, CDR1 is MNHEY and CDR2 SVGAGI. The CDR3 sequence is 16 residues long. Losses at the gene ends were 0 bases for V and 3 bases for J; bases not matched to a gene: 4. For the CDR3, the DNA is TGTGCCAGCAGTTACTCGGCGGGGGGGCTTACAGATACGCAGTATTTT. It translates to CASSYSAGGLTDTQYF.

The CDR3 is CASSDRFSGANVLTF. DNA for the CDR3: TGCGCCAGCAGTGATAGGTTCTCTGGGGCCAACGTCCTGACTTTC. The gene calls are TRBV10-2 and TRBJ2-6; D remains ambiguous. V was clipped by 3 bases and J by 0 bases, with 6 bases between them. Germline V lookup: CDR1 WSHSY, CDR2 SAAADI. The CDR3 sequence is 15 residues long.

The gene calls are TRBV5-6 and TRBJ2-7, with 9 bases fitting TRBD1. The CDR3 is 15 amino acids. V dropped 8 bases and J dropped 2; count of bases not matched to a gene: 11. The germline CDR1 and CDR2 sequences are SGHDT and YYEEEE. This CDR3 is CASAPMGTGTYEQYF. CDR3 DNA: TGTGCCAGTGCGCCCATGGGGACAGGGACCTACGAGCAGTACTTC.

This sequence joins TRBV6-5 and TRBJ2-7; 10 positions agree with TRBD1. CDR1 and CDR2 from the germline V gene are MNHEY and SVGAGI. The length of the CDR3 is 15 residues. V lost 0 bases, J lost 5 bases, and 4 bases stayed unmatched. The CDR3 DNA sequence: TGTGCCAGCAGTTACTCGGGGACAGGGGAGGACGAGCAGTACTTC. It codes for CASSYSGTGEDEQYF.

The chain combines TRBV7-2 with TRBJ1-1, with D possibly TRBD1 on 5 matching bases. The V and J ends lost 5 bases and 3 bases respectively, with 19 bases between them. CDR1 is SGHTA, CDR2 FQGNSA, per germline. There are 16 residues in the CDR3. The CDR3 DNA follows: TGTGCCAGCAGCAGGACACTCTTGGGACGGCACACTGAAGCTTTCTTT. Translating it yields CASSRTLLGRHTEAFF.

The chain has TRBV2 and TRBJ1-5, with TRBD1 identical over 11 bases. The CDR3 is made up of 14 amino acids. The junction had 8 bases not matched to a gene; V was cut back by 7 bases and J by 9 bases. The germline V gene encodes CDR1 SNHLY and CDR2 FYNNEI. The chain's CDR3 is CASNEGTGGMPQHF. In DNA, the CDR3 is TGTGCCAGCAACGAAGGGACAGGGGGGATGCCCCAGCATTTT.

This chain uses TRBV5-1 with TRBJ2-5; D might be TRBD1 or TRBD2, each matching 5 bases. The CDR3 is 15 residues long. Germline V gene lookup returns CDR1 SGHRS and CDR2 YFSETQ. The ends were cut back, 0 bases at V and 1 base at J, with 10 bases in the middle. The CDR3 loop is CASSLATGLQETQYF. The DNA for the CDR3 is TGCGCCAGCAGCTTGGCTACGGGGCTCCAAGAGACCCAGTACTTC.

The V and J genes are TRBV5-4 and TRBJ2-6, with D unresolved. Germline V gene data show CDR1 as SGHNT and CDR2 as YYREEE (reference sequence). The ends were cut back, 0 bases at V and 0 bases at J, with 4 bases in the middle. There are 15 residues in the CDR3. CDR3 region: CASSLGNSGANVLTF. The CDR3 DNA follows: TGTGCCAGCAGCTTGGGGAACTCTGGGGCCAACGTCCTGACTTTC.

The chain joins TRBV27 to TRBJ2-1; a possible D gene is TRBD2 (6 bases). The V gene lost 1 base and the J gene lost 4 bases, with 14 bases spanning the gap. The CDR3 has 16 residues. Germline assignment: CDR1 MNHEY and CDR2 SMNVEV (reference sequence). Here the CDR3 reads CASSLFGSAGYNEQFF. CDR3 nucleotide sequence: TGTGCCAGCAGTTTATTCGGGAGCGCTGGGTACAATGAGCAGTTCTTC.

V and J are TRBV6-6 and TRBJ1-1; no definite D call. This CDR3 has 13 residues. Germline V gene sequence: CDR1 MNHNY, CDR2 SVGAGI (reference sequence). Trimming shortened V by 5 bases and J by 3 bases, and 10 bases separated the two germline ends. The CDR3: CASSRRVDTEAFF. The CDR3 bases are TGTGCCAGCAGTCGAAGAGTAGACACTGAAGCTTTCTTT.

The chain joins TRBV7-6 to TRBJ2-2; 7 bases agree with TRBD2. V lost 4 bases and J lost 4; bases outside the gene matches: 3. CDR3 size: 14 residues. Per germline, CDR1 SGHVS and CDR2 FNYEAQ. Here the CDR3 DNA reads TGTGCCAGCAGCTCCTGGGAGGGCACCGGGGAGCTGTTTTTT. It specifies CASSSWEGTGELFF.

The rearrangement uses TRBV7-3 and TRBJ1-1, with no clear D. The CDR3 consists of 13 residues. In germline, CDR1 is SGHTA, CDR2 FQGTGA. V was shortened by 5 bases and J by 1 base, with 8 bases between the two germline ends. CDR3 sequence reads: CASSQQPNTEAFF. The CDR3, as DNA: TGTGCCAGCAGCCAACAGCCGAACACTGAAGCTTTCTTT.

The chain carries TRBV29-1 and TRBJ1-2; D is undetermined. V was clipped by 4 bases and J by 7 bases, with 4 bases between them. The CDR3 runs 9 residues. CDR1 and CDR2 (germline): SQVTM, ANQGSEA. CDR3 DNA: TGCAGCGTTGTAGGTGGCTACACCTTC. The encoded protein is CSVVGGYTF.

The gene calls are TRBV10-1 and TRBJ2-5; tentatively, D is TRBD1 (6 bases). The CDR3 covers 15 residues. Trimming left V 5 bases short and J 1 base short, with 14 bases between. CDR1 and CDR2 (germline): WNHNN, SYGVQD (reference sequence). CDR3 residues: CASSHPGQGQETQYF. The CDR3, as DNA: TGCGCCAGCAGTCATCCGGGACAAGGCCAAGAGACCCAGTACTTC.

J is TRBJ2-2 and V is TRBV27; weak D call: TRBD1 (5 bases). This CDR3 comprises 13 residues. Germline lookup yields CDR1 MNHEY and CDR2 SMNVEV (reference sequence). V lost 7 bases and J lost 6, with 12 bases in between. The CDR3 sequence is CASTLRGPGELFF. Here the CDR3 DNA reads TGTGCCAGCACCCTAAGGGGTCCCGGGGAGCTGTTTTTT.

This rearrangement joins TRBV19 to TRBJ2-7, with 9 bases identical to TRBD1. The CDR3 is 16 amino acids. Germline assignment: CDR1 LNHDA and CDR2 SQIVND (reference sequence). The V gene end was trimmed by 1 base and the J gene end by 0 bases; junction bases not matched to a gene: 4. The CDR3 loop reads CASSIGTGETSYEQYF. The CDR3 DNA reads as TGTGCCAGTAGTATAGGGACAGGGGAAACCTCCTACGAGCAGTACTTC.

This chain joins TRBV13 and TRBJ2-7; D gene unclear. CDR1 and CDR2 (germline): PRHDT, FYEKMQ (reference sequence). The CDR3 contains 13 residues. V lost 6 bases and J lost 0, with 9 bases in between. The CDR3 DNA reads as TGTGCCAGCAGAGGCAGACTCTCCTACGAGCAGTACTTC. This encodes CASRGRLSYEQYF.